The 7 T cell receptor beta chains in this list originate from one sample, sequenced in a study of T cell changes during pregnancy in multiple sclerosis. Assay: immunoSEQ multiplex PCR; the TCRdb copy retains only in-frame clones and omits some. This repertoire shows 37,000 or so clones, roughly nine tenths found once; its top ten account for 0.5% to 0.65%. The sequenced sample was CD4+ T cells from peripheral blood mononuclear cells, obtained in the first trimester of pregnancy. These receptor sequences come from a female donor with multiple sclerosis, enrolled in a pregnancy study.

The rearrangement uses TRBV4-1 and TRBJ1-2, with D uncertain. Germline V gene sequence: CDR1 MGHRA, CDR2 YSYEKL. Between the trimmed V and J ends, which lost 0 bases and 4 bases, there was a span of 12 bases. The CDR3 length is 15 residues. The CDR3 nucleotides are TGCGCCAGCAGCCAAGAGTACTCCGGAGGCTATGGCTACACCTTC. Its translation is CASSQEYSGGYGYTF.

This chain connects TRBV7-3 to TRBJ2-5, with 7 bases lining up with TRBD2. Germline V CDR1 and CDR2: SGHTA, FQGTGA. This CDR3 has 15 amino acids. Germline trimming cut 5 bases from V and 4 bases from J; bases unmatched to any gene: 10. CDR3 in DNA: TGTGCCAGCAGCCGCCAAACTAGCGCTGGAGAGACCCAGTACTTC. It yields the protein CASSRQTSAGETQYF.

V is TRBV7-6 and J is TRBJ1-6, with D hard to call. Germline V gene sequence: CDR1 SGHVS, CDR2 FNYEAQ. V was clipped by 2 bases and J by 12 bases, with 14 bases between them. The CDR3 spans 14 residues. The CDR3 spells CASSLNSVAVPLHF. The CDR3 DNA reads TGTGCCAGCAGCTTAAATAGTGTTGCCGTACCCCTCCACTTT.

This clone is a singleton in its sample. The chain has TRBV18 and TRBJ2-6, with D possibly matching TRBD1 (5 bases). V lost 1 base, J lost 2 bases, and 6 bases lay in between. The CDR3 is 15 residues long. From germline, CDR1 is KGHSH and CDR2 LQKENI. CDR3 protein: CASSPQGPGANVLTF. CDR3 sequence (DNA): TGTGCCAGCTCACCACAGGGGCCTGGGGCCAACGTCCTGACTTTC.

J is TRBJ1-1 and V is TRBV7-2; D perhaps matches TRBD1 (6 bases). The CDR3 is 14 residues long. Trimming cost V 3 bases and J 5 bases, with 13 bases left between them. CDR1 and CDR2 (germline): SGHTA, FQGNSA. The CDR3 DNA follows: TGTGCCAGCAGCTTTACAGGGTTTAATACTGAAGCTTTCTTT. Its translation is CASSFTGFNTEAFF.

The CDR3 loop reads CASSIRFMGSQPQHF. For the CDR3, the DNA is TGTGCCAGTAGTATAAGGTTTATGGGGAGTCAGCCCCAGCATTTT. The rearrangement links TRBV19 to TRBJ1-5; no clear D gene. The CDR3 totals 15 residues. V lost 2 bases and J 6 bases, leaving 14 bases between the germline ends. Germline CDR1 LNHDA, CDR2 SQIVND (reference sequence).

The rearrangement links TRBV6-4 to TRBJ1-6; D perhaps matches TRBD1 (5 bases). The CDR3 sequence is 17 residues long. Between the trimmed V and J ends, which lost 4 bases and 0 bases, there was a span of 13 bases. The germline gives CDR1 MRHNA, CDR2 SNTAGT. CDR3 DNA sequence: TGTGCCAGCAGTGCCTCGGGACTAAGCTCCTATAATTCACCCCTCCACTTT. Amino acids: CASSASGLSSYNSPLHF.